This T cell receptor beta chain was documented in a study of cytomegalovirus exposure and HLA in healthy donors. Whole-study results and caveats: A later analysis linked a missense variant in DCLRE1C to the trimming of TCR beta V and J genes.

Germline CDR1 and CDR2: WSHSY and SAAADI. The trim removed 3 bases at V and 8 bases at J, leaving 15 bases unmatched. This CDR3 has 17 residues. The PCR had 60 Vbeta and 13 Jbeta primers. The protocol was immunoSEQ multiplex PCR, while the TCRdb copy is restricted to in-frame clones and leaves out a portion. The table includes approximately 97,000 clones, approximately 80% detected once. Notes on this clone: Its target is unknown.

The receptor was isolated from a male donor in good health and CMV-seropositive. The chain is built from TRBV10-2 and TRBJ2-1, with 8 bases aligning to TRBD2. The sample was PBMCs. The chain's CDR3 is CASSEGKRGPNLDEQFF. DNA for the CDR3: TGCGCCAGCAGTGAAGGGAAGCGGGGGCCTAATTTGGATGAGCAGTTCTTC.